This T cell receptor beta chain was captured by sequencing in a study of blood T cells in healthy people across ages (dated by TCRdb to between 2014 and 2017). About the investigation overall: In model experiments, roughly one uniquely barcoded TCR beta cDNA molecule per two T cells was captured by template switching. Using the same blood draw, the study looked at two additional independent replicas of 1 million unique cDNA reads for two donors, one aged 18 to 30 and the other aged 80 or older. To track age-related changes in TCR beta repertoire diversity, the study relied on deep sequencing normalized with unique cDNA molecular identifiers. Four age groups were formed from the donors: young (average 16 years), middle-aged (roughly 38), aged (around 68) and long-lived (roughly 88). To avoid experimental bias, donors of different ages were randomly spread across the sequencing lanes.

The donors were around 39 Caucasian individuals from Russia, aged roughly 6 to 100 years, who were systemically healthy. Around 9.8 milliliters of peripheral blood were collected from each donor into EDTA-treated Vacutainer tubes. PBMCs were isolated by Ficoll-Paque density-gradient centrifugation, with at least 6 million obtained per sample. Total RNA was extracted from PBMCs with Trizol reagent, with at least 5 micrograms obtained per sample. For every donor, an aliquot of PBMCs went through flow cytometry to measure the percentages of naive CD45RAhigh/CD27high T cells. CDR1 and CDR2, per the germline V gene, are LGHNA and YNFKEQ. V and J are truncated by 0 bases and 0 bases respectively, leaving an intervening sequence of 12 bases. The CDR3 goes from the cysteine to the phenylalanine over 17 residues. Left in the record is the CDR3 DNA by itself, 51 bases read in frame from the first base. Library creation used 5' RACE. This sample was sequenced with an Illumina HiSeq 2500. A second PCR of roughly 6 to 12 cycles was run with a J-beta primer mix and a sample-barcoded 5' primer. Each TCR beta cDNA molecule received a unique molecular identifier from a template-switch 5' adaptor carrying 12 random nucleotides. Each sample yielded at least 2.5 million CDR3-containing paired-end reads. First-strand cDNA synthesis was performed from all RNA using the Mint cDNA synthesis kit, with priming by a TRBC-specific oligonucleotide. Following uracil-DNA glycosylase treatment, all cDNA underwent a first 18-cycle PCR with the universal primers M1SS and BC2_uni_R. Per the authors' processing: Normalization of each sample was performed by random selection of 1 million high-quality reads, each carrying a distinct molecular identifier. Reads with shared molecular identifiers were discarded instead of being binned into consensus sequences. MiTCR, with a Q25 quality threshold and the strictest error-elimination algorithm, was used for CDR3 identification, clonotype clustering and error correction. A nonparametric unseen species model with Euler transformation was used to estimate lower-bound total TCR beta diversity. Using fastp at Q25 and MiXCR, TCRdb reprocessed the public reads and kept productive beta chains. Records with the same CDR3 protein are collapsed into one entry carrying the most frequent genes and DNA. The V and J calls and clone size come from TCRdb's table, not from the authors' own analysis. The sample table shows 650,000 to 900,000 distinct CDR3 sequences, and under 80% are seen once. The top ten constitute 25% to 35% of the sample.

Beyond this particular receptor, the publication reports: The percentage of naive T cells measured by flow cytometry correlated strongly with observed TCR beta diversity. Estimates of total diversity from one million sequenced T cells were regarded as lower bounds and underestimates. Because donor CMV infection status was unknown, age-related changes in expanded clonotypes were potentially confounded. Observed TCR beta diversity per million T cells fell roughly linearly with age, and a significant reduction was already apparent by age around 39. Compared with the aged group, more naive CD4+ T cells, fewer expanded clones and increased TCR diversity were shown by the long-lived group, suggesting age selection. Because profiling used bulk unsorted PBMCs, naive and antigen-experienced compartments could not be compared conclusively.

On this clonotype itself: Its antigen has not been determined. There are no base qualities to consult, and no much larger clone falls within one base.

The receptor was derived from a man aged 25 to 40 in good health. Sequences were obtained from blood. The chain employs TRBV4-2 and TRBJ2-1; TRBD2 is possibly the D segment (7 matching bases). The CDR3 is CASSQEGAGASYNEQFF. The DNA sequence reads TGTGCCAGCAGCCAAGAAGGTGCGGGGGCCTCCTACAATGAGCAGTTCTTC.